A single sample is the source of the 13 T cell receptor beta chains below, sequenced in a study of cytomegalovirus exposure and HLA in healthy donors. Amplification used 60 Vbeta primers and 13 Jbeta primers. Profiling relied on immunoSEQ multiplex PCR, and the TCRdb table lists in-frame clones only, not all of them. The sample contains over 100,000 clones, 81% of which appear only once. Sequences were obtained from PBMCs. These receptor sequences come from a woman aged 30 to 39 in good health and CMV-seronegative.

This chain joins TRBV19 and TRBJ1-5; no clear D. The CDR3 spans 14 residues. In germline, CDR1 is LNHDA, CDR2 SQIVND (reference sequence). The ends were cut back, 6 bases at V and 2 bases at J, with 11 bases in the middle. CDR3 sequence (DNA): TGTGCCAGTAGCCCTCCCCCGGGCAATCAGCCCCAGCATTTT. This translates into CASSPPPGNQPQHF. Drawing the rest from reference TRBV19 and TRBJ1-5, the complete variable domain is DGGITQSPKYLFRKEGQNVTLSCEQNLNHDAMYWYRQDPGQGLRLIYYSQIVNDFQKGDIAEGYSVSREKKESFPLTVTSAQKNPTAFYLCASSPPPGNQPQHFGDGTRLSIL.

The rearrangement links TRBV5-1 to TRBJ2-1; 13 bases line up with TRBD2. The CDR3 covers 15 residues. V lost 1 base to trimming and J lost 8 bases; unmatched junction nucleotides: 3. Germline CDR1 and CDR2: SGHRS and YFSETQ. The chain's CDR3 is CASSLKLAGGHEQFF. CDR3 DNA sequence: TGCGCCAGCAGCTTGAAACTAGCGGGAGGGCATGAGCAGTTCTTC.

The CDR3 nucleotides read TGTGCCAGCAGTGGCGGGAGGGAATCAGCTAATGAAAAACTGTTTTTT. Translation: CASSGGRESANEKLFF. This chain connects TRBV9 to TRBJ1-4; unclear D gene. Germline lookup yields CDR1 SGDLS and CDR2 YYNGEE. V was cut by 5 bases and J by 3 bases, with 17 bases left in between. There are 16 residues in the CDR3.

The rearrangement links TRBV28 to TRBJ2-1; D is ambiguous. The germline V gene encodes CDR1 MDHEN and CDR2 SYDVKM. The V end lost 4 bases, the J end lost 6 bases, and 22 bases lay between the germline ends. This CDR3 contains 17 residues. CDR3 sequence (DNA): TGTGCCAGCAGTTATTCCCCCGCCAGGCGATTATCCAATGAGCAGTTCTTC. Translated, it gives CASSYSPARRLSNEQFF.

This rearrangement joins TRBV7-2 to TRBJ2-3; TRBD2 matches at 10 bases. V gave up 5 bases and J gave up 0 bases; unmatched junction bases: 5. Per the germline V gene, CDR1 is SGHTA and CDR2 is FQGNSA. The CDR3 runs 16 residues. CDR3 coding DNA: TGTGCCAGCAGCCTGCGGACTAGCGGAAGCACAGATACGCAGTATTTT. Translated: CASSLRTSGSTDTQYF.

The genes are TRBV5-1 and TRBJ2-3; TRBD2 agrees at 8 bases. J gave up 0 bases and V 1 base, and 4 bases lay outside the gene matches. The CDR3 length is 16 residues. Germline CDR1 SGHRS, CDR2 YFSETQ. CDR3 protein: CASSLISGSSTDTQYF. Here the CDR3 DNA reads TGCGCCAGCAGCTTGATAAGCGGGAGCAGCACAGATACGCAGTATTTT.

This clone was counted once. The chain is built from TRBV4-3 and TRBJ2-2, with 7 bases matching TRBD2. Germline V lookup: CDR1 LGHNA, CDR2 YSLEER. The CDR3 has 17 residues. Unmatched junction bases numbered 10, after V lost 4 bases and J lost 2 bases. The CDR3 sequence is CASSRVLAVGNTGELFF. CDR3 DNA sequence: TGCGCCAGCAGCCGAGTCCTAGCGGTAGGAAACACCGGGGAGCTGTTTTTT.

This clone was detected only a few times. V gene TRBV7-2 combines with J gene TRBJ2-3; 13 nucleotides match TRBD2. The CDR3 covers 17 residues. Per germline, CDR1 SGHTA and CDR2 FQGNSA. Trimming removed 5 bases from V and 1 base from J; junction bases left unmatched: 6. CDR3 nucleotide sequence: TGTGCCAGCAGCGTACGACTAGCGGGAGGCGGCACAGATACGCAGTATTTT. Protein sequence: CASSVRLAGGGTDTQYF.

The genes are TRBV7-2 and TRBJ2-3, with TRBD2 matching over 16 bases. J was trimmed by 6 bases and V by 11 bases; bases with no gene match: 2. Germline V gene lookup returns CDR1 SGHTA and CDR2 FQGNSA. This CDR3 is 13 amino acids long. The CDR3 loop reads CAGGLAGGDTQYF. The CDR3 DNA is TGTGCCGGGGGACTAGCGGGGGGGGATACGCAGTATTTT.

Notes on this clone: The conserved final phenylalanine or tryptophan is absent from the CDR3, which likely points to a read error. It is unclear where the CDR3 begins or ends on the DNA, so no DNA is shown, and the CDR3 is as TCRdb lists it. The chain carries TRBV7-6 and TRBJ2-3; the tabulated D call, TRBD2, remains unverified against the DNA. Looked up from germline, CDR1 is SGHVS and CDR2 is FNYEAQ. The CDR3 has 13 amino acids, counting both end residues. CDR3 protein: CASSLGTSGRWDS.

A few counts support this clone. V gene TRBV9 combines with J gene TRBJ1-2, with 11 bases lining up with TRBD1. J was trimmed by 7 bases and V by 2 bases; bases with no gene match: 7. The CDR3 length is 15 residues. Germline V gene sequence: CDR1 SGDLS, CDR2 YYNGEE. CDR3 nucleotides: TGTGCCAGCAGCGTGAGCGGGACAGGGGGGGGTGGCTACACCTTC. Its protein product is CASSVSGTGGGGYTF.

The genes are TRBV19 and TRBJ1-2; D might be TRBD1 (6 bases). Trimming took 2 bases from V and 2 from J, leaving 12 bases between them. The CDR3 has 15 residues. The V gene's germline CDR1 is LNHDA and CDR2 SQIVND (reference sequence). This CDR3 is CASSIPGAPNYGYTF. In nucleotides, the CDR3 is TGTGCCAGTAGTATACCAGGGGCACCGAACTATGGCTACACCTTC.

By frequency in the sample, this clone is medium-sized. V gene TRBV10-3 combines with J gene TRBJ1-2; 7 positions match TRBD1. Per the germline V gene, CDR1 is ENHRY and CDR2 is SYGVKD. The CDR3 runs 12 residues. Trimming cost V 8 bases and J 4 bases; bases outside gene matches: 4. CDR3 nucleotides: TGTGCCATCCGGACAGGCGGCTATGGCTACACCTTC. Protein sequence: CAIRTGGYGYTF.